This T cell receptor beta chain was documented in a study of naive and memory T cell subsets. Both TRBC1 and TRBC2 were covered by a beta constant-region primer of two equimolar oligonucleotides. TCRdb recomputed calls from the UMI-ligation and nested PCR reads with MiXCR, one row per CDR3 protein. The profile shows about 85,000 distinct CDR3 sequences, 10% to 15% of them singletons. Trimming took 5 bases from V and 5 from J, leaving 21 bases between them. CDR3 length: 16 amino acids. Germline CDR1 reads SGHVS; CDR2 reads FQNEAQ. Source material: central memory CD4+ T cells from blood. This receptor was taken from a human donor in good health. The chain combines TRBV7-8 with TRBJ2-5; D is possibly TRBD2 (5 bases). This CDR3 reads CASSERTSGVLETQYF. CDR3 sequence (DNA): TGTGCCAGCAGCGAAAGGACTTCCGGAGTTTTGGAGACCCAGTACTTC. The variable domain in full, with the rest retrieved from reference TRBV7-8 and TRBJ2-5, is GAGVSQSPRYKVAKRGQDVALRCDPISGHVSLFWYQQALGQGPEFLTYFQNEAQLDKSGLPSDRFFAERPEGSVSTLKIQRTQQEDSAVYLCASSERTSGVLETQYFGPGTRLLVL.